Shown below are 6 T cell receptor beta chains from a single sample sequenced in a study of blood T cell repertoires in COVID-19 (dated by TCRdb to the early 2020s). Receptors were amplified or captured by the immunoSEQ multiplex PCR assay. What TCRdb holds here is the immuneACCESS table cut down to in-frame rearrangements. Part of the clones is not present; checked against another copy, under half of the missing clones reflect an unresolved V gene, and the others are unexplained. For this sample there are some 56,000 clones; 86% appear just once. Together, the top ten hold around 23% of the sample. The sequenced sample consisted of peripheral blood. The receptor source for this set is a woman aged 80 or over with acute or convalescent COVID-19.

The chain joins TRBV4-2 to TRBJ2-5, with D possibly TRBD1 on 5 matching bases. V dropped 1 base and J dropped 5 bases, with 11 bases sitting between them. Germline V lookup: CDR1 LGHNA, CDR2 YNFKEQ. The CDR3 is made up of 14 amino acids. This chain's CDR3 is CASSQVSRVETQYF. CDR3 in DNA: TGTGCCAGCAGCCAAGTGTCCAGGGTGGAGACCCAGTACTTC.

This clone was counted a single time. V and J are TRBV29-1 and TRBJ1-2, with a possible D match to TRBD1 (6 bases). Trimming took 3 bases from V and 2 from J, leaving 19 bases between them. Germline V gives CDR1 SQVTM, CDR2 ANQGSEA. The CDR3 has 16 amino acids. CDR3 loop: CSVEGSGEWRNYGYTF. The CDR3 bases are TGCAGCGTTGAGGGGTCAGGGGAATGGAGGAACTATGGCTACACCTTC. Full variable domain (remainder filled in from reference TRBV29-1 and TRBJ1-2): SAVISQKPSRDICQRGTSLTIQCQVDSQVTMMFWYRQQPGQSLTLIATANQGSEATYESGFVIDKFPISRPNLTFSTLTVSNMSPEDSSIYLCSVEGSGEWRNYGYTFGSGTRLTVV.

This sequence joins TRBV19 and TRBJ1-2; unclear D gene. Trimming removed 3 bases at V and 7 bases at J, with 6 bases between. This CDR3 region has 11 residues. The germline CDR1 and CDR2 sequences are LNHDA and SQIVND (reference sequence). This CDR3 reads CASSISGGYTF. The CDR3 DNA follows: TGTGCCAGTAGTATTTCAGGTGGCTACACCTTC.

This clone has a handful of counts. The V call is TRBV30, the J call TRBJ2-7, with 8 bases that match TRBD2. Germline CDR1 GTSNPN, CDR2 SVGIG (reference sequence). The V segment lost 0 bases and the J segment 0 bases; nucleotides outside the gene matches: 10. The CDR3 spans 17 residues. The CDR3 is CAWSVSSGPINSYEQYV. DNA of the CDR3: TGTGCCTGGAGTGTGTCTAGCGGGCCGATAAACTCCTACGAGCAGTACGTC.

This clone was counted only a few times. V usage is TRBV7-9 and J usage is TRBJ1-2; 7 positions match TRBD1. The V segment lost 5 bases and the J segment 2 bases; nucleotides outside the gene matches: 8. This CDR3 is 15 amino acids long. Germline lookup yields CDR1 SEHNR and CDR2 FQNEAQ (reference sequence). CDR3: CASSRTGRVNYGYTF. The CDR3 DNA follows: TGTGCCAGCAGCCGGACAGGCCGCGTCAACTATGGCTACACCTTC.

The chain has TRBV9 and TRBJ2-2; 10 bases are shared with TRBD1. The germline CDR1 and CDR2 sequences are SGDLS and YYNGEE. The ends lost 3 bases at V and 6 bases at J; junction bases unmatched: 5. The CDR3 length is 15 residues. The CDR3 DNA sequence: TGTGCCAGCAGCGACCGACAGGGGGCAGCCGGGGAGCTGTTTTTT. It translates to CASSDRQGAAGELFF.